This TCR beta chain comes out of a study of vaccination and CD4 T cells after COVID-19. Study information: The study enrolled six male and four female convalescents, two of whom were Hispanic. Every participant had a vaccine, which was either BNT162b2 or mRNA-1273, given in two doses. Post-vaccine sample collection happened at a median of approximately 77 days after dose two, ranging 14 to 241.

V was cut by 3 bases and J by 4 bases, with 10 bases left in between. CDR1 and CDR2 (germline): SGHVS, FQNEAQ. This CDR3 contains 14 residues. This clonotype has just a few counts. The antigen remains unidentified. Specified treatment: roughly 11-day PBMC culture with coronavirus spike peptide pools or control peptides (ViraFEST assay). Via ViraFEST, peptide pools expanded antigen-specific T cells before TCR sequencing. The Oncomine TCR Beta short-read assay was applied to DNA of cultured CD4+ T cells. TCRdb re-called the PCR reads through MiXCR, storing one row per CDR3 protein. The table lists about 16,000 distinct CDR3 sequences, 45% to 50% of them singletons, with about 10% in the top ten.

Sequenced sample: CD4+ T cells from blood, cultured in vitro. The chain couples TRBV7-8 to TRBJ1-5; D may be TRBD1 (5 bases). This sequence was found in a human donor who had recovered from COVID-19. CDR3 DNA: TGTGCCAGCAGCTTTAGGGAGGGGAATCAGCCCCAGCATTTT. Protein: CASSFREGNQPQHF.